A single sample is the source of the 25 T cell receptor beta chains below, sequenced in a study of cytomegalovirus exposure and HLA in healthy donors. The PCR employed 60 Vbeta primers together with 13 Jbeta primers. Profiling relied on immunoSEQ multiplex PCR, and the TCRdb table lists in-frame clones only, not all of them. The sample yields about 60,000 clones, roughly 67% seen once. The sequencing sample was made of PBMCs. The receptors here all came from a man in his forties or fifties in good health and CMV-seronegative.

J is TRBJ1-2 and V is TRBV7-9; weak D call: TRBD1 (6 bases). V gave up 5 bases and J gave up 5 bases, with 18 bases separating them. The CDR3 has 15 amino acids. Germline V lookup: CDR1 SEHNR, CDR2 FQNEAQ (reference sequence). The CDR3 loop is CASSRRGQVNYGYTF. The CDR3 coding sequence is TGTGCCAGCAGCCGTAGGGGACAAGTGAATTATGGCTACACCTTC.

This clone was seen only a few times. The chain couples TRBV30 to TRBJ2-2; 8 nucleotides match TRBD2. The germline gives CDR1 GTSNPN, CDR2 SVGIG (reference sequence). The CDR3 runs to 13 residues. With V trimmed by 8 bases and J by 5 bases, 7 bases remained unmatched. The CDR3 is CATASGGTGELFF. In nucleotides, the CDR3 is TGTGCCACAGCCAGCGGGGGAACCGGGGAGCTGTTTTTT.

This clone was recorded a few times. The J gene is TRBJ2-7, the V gene TRBV9, with 9 bases that match TRBD2. Germline V lookup: CDR1 SGDLS, CDR2 YYNGEE. The CDR3 is 15 residues long. With V trimmed by 4 bases and J by 3 bases, 8 bases remained unmatched. For the CDR3, the DNA is TGTGCCAGCAGCCCGGAGGCGCGGGGGGGCTACGAGCAGTACTTC. This gives the protein CASSPEARGGYEQYF.

The chain carries TRBV5-1 and TRBJ1-6, with D perhaps TRBD1 (5 bases). V was clipped by 3 bases and J by 9 bases, with 13 bases between them. This CDR3 has 14 amino acids. The germline V gene encodes CDR1 SGHRS and CDR2 YFSETQ. CDR3 sequence reads: CASSSGGNGSPLHF. CDR3 nucleotides: TGCGCCAGCAGCTCTGGGGGGAACGGTTCACCCCTCCACTTT. The full variable domain, in which reference TRBV5-1 and TRBJ1-6 provide the parts outside the CDR3, is KAGVTQTPRYLIKTRGQQVTLSCSPISGHRSVSWYQQTPGQGLQFLFEYFSETQRNKGNFPGRFSGRQFSNSRSEMNVSTLELGDSALYLCASSSGGNGSPLHFGNGTRLTVT.

This clone was picked up a small number of times. This chain links TRBV5-1 with TRBJ1-1; the D gene is possibly TRBD1 (6 bases). Germline CDR1 is SGHRS and CDR2 is YFSETQ. Trimming removed 7 bases from V and 10 bases from J, with 20 bases in between. This CDR3 spans 13 amino acids. CDR3 nucleotide sequence: TGCGCCAGCGGGGGGGCAGTGAACAGCCTAGCTTTCTTT. Translation: CASGGAVNSLAFF.

The table lists this clone with a few counts. The chain links TRBV29-1 to TRBJ2-1; 8 bases are shared with TRBD2. This CDR3 comprises 13 residues. Looked up from germline, CDR1 is SQVTM and CDR2 is ANQGSEA. V lost 7 bases, J lost 7 bases, and 9 bases stayed unmatched. CDR3 sequence (DNA): TGCAGCGCTGATCGGGGGGGTCGGAATGAGCAGTTCTTC. Translated, it gives CSADRGGRNEQFF.

The V call is TRBV5-1, the J call TRBJ2-7, with TRBD2 matching over 8 bases. The CDR3 is 13 residues long. V shed 4 bases and J 0 bases; nucleotides not matched to a gene: 0. In germline, CDR1 is SGHRS, CDR2 YFSETQ. The CDR3 sequence: CASSRGGSYEQYF. The CDR3, as DNA: TGCGCCAGCAGCCGGGGGGGCTCCTACGAGCAGTACTTC.

V gene TRBV10-3 combines with J gene TRBJ2-1; possible D gene TRBD2, 5 bases. The CDR3 has 14 residues. In germline, CDR1 is ENHRY, CDR2 SYGVKD. The V and J ends lost 8 bases and 5 bases respectively, with 16 bases between them. The CDR3 loop reads CAIGSGNPDNEQFF. As DNA, the CDR3 is TGTGCCATCGGCTCGGGGAATCCCGACAATGAGCAGTTCTTC.

This sequence joins TRBV2 and TRBJ1-2; D is perhaps TRBD1 (5 bases). The V end lost 3 bases, the J end lost 0 bases, and 11 bases lay between the germline ends. This CDR3 has 15 amino acids. In germline, CDR1 is SNHLY, CDR2 FYNNEI. The CDR3 loop reads CASSDWGGPNYGYTF. CDR3 nucleotide sequence: TGTGCCAGCAGTGATTGGGGCGGCCCTAACTATGGCTACACCTTC.

This chain connects TRBV6-1 to TRBJ1-6; a weak D match, TRBD1 (5 bases). The germline V gene encodes CDR1 MNHNS and CDR2 SASEGT. V shed 2 bases and J shed 9 bases, with 17 bases lying between them. CDR3 length equals 16 residues. CDR3 loop: CASSEKFGRVSSPLHF. DNA for the CDR3: TGTGCCAGCAGTGAAAAGTTTGGCAGGGTGTCTTCACCCCTCCACTTT.

Of note for this clone: One junction end does not reproduce the germline sequence, and a read error may be involved. The chain carries TRBV7-7 and TRBJ2-2, with D possibly TRBD1 on 6 matching bases. In germline, CDR1 is SSHAT, CDR2 FNYEAQ (reference sequence). This CDR3 region has 14 residues. The CDR3 sequence is CASSPTGNTGELFF. In DNA, the CDR3 is TGTGCTAGCAGCCCGACAGGGAACACCGGGGAGCTGTTTTTT.

This rearrangement joins TRBV18 to TRBJ1-1; D is undetermined. Germline V CDR1 and CDR2: KGHSH, LQKENI. The CDR3 is made up of 14 amino acids. The germline V and J ends were trimmed by 6 bases and 6 bases, with 17 bases remaining between them. CDR3 amino acids: CASSPSSGGPEAFF. CDR3 bases: TGTGCCAGCTCCCCGTCTTCGGGAGGCCCTGAAGCTTTCTTT. The full variable domain, its missing parts supplied by reference TRBV18 and TRBJ1-1, is NAGVMQNPRHLVRRRGQEARLRCSPMKGHSHVYWYRQLPEEGLKFMVYLQKENIIDESGMPKERFSAEFPKEGPSILRIQQVVRGDSAAYFCASSPSSGGPEAFFGQGTRLTVV.

The chain links TRBV14 to TRBJ1-1; 9 positions agree with TRBD1. The germline V gene has CDR1 SGHDN and CDR2 FVKESK. This CDR3 has 16 amino acids. The V and J ends lost 4 bases and 1 base, in that order; junction bases with no gene match: 7. CDR3 in amino acids: CASSPLLTGGNTEAFF. CDR3 in DNA: TGTGCCAGCAGCCCTCTACTGACAGGGGGGAACACTGAAGCTTTCTTT.

This clone has just one count. Other DNA sequences from this sample encode an identical CDR3 as well. The chain couples TRBV6-1 to TRBJ1-6, with 12 positions matching TRBD1. This CDR3 comprises 17 residues. V shed 4 bases and J 6 bases; nucleotides not matched to a gene: 7. Germline-derived CDR1 and CDR2 are MNHNS and SASEGT. Here the CDR3 reads CASSGMGQGASNSPLHF. Written as DNA, the CDR3 is TGTGCCAGCAGTGGAATGGGACAGGGGGCTAGTAATTCACCCCTCCACTTT.

This clone has a handful of counts. The chain is built from TRBV5-6 and TRBJ1-1; no firm D call. There are 15 residues in the CDR3. Trimming removed 4 bases from V and 6 bases from J, with 19 bases in between. Germline values: CDR1 SGHDT, CDR2 YYEEEE. CDR3 amino acids: CASSPRVGRRAEAFF. CDR3 nucleotides: TGTGCCAGCAGCCCGCGTGTCGGGAGACGCGCTGAAGCTTTCTTT. The full variable domain, with the rest looked up from reference TRBV5-6 and TRBJ1-1, is DAGVTQSPTHLIKTRGQQVTLRCSPKSGHDTVSWYQQALGQGPQFIFQYYEEEERQRGNFPDRFSGHQFPNYSSELNVNALLLGDSALYLCASSPRVGRRAEAFFGQGTRLTVV.

J is TRBJ2-2 and V is TRBV5-4, with D unclear. The germline CDR1 and CDR2 sequences are SGHNT and YYREEE (reference sequence). The CDR3 covers 14 residues. V was shortened by 0 bases and J by 2 bases, with 5 bases between the two germline ends. The CDR3 DNA follows: TGTGCCAGCAGCTTGGGCAGAAACACCGGGGAGCTGTTTTTT. This translates into CASSLGRNTGELFF. The variable domain in full, completed from reference TRBV5-4 and TRBJ2-2, reads ETGVTQSPTHLIKTRGQQVTLRCSSQSGHNTVSWYQQALGQGPQFIFQYYREEENGRGNFPPRFSGLQFPNYSSELNVNALELDDSALYLCASSLGRNTGELFFGEGSRLTVL.

The rearrangement joins TRBV7-3 to TRBJ1-6, with 7 bases identical to TRBD1. Per the germline V gene, CDR1 is SGHTA and CDR2 is FQGTGA. J was trimmed by 5 bases and V by 10 bases; bases with no gene match: 5. CDR3 length: 13 amino acids. The CDR3 protein is CANQGGDNSPLHF. In nucleotides, the CDR3 is TGTGCCAACCAGGGGGGAGATAATTCACCCCTCCACTTT.

This clone was detected a few times. The rearrangement links TRBV6-5 to TRBJ1-2, with D tentatively TRBD1 (5 bases). V lost 0 bases, J lost 12 bases, and 14 bases lay in between. CDR3 size: 13 residues. Germline V lookup: CDR1 MNHEY, CDR2 SVGAGI. The CDR3 DNA sequence: TGTGCCAGCAGTTACTCGAAGTCCGGGGGGGACACCTTC. Its protein product is CASSYSKSGGDTF.

The chain carries TRBV19 and TRBJ1-6; 8 bases are a match to TRBD1. J was trimmed by 9 bases and V by 5 bases; bases with no gene match: 9. This CDR3 is built from 15 residues. Germline V gene lookup returns CDR1 LNHDA and CDR2 SQIVND (reference sequence). This chain's CDR3 is CASSPGGQAVSPLHF. The CDR3 nucleotides are TGTGCCAGTAGTCCTGGGGGACAGGCTGTTTCACCCCTCCACTTT.

In its sample, this clone was seen a few times. This chain joins TRBV5-1 and TRBJ1-2; D gene uncertain. Deletions cut 2 bases from V and 8 bases from J, with 13 bases between. Germline CDR1 reads SGHRS; CDR2 reads YFSETQ. The CDR3 covers 13 residues. CDR3 region: CASSFRPRGGYTF. The DNA of the CDR3 is TGCGCCAGCAGCTTTCGACCGAGAGGCGGCTACACCTTC.

This clone was recorded a few times. The chain employs TRBV6-5 and TRBJ1-2, with a possible D match to TRBD1 (5 bases). The CDR3 contains 14 residues. Germline V gives CDR1 MNHEY, CDR2 SVGAGI. The V end was cut by 6 bases, the J end by 4 bases, with 15 bases between. The CDR3 nucleotides read TGTGCCAGCAGCTTACGAGTCGGGGGCTATGGCTACACCTTC. Residues: CASSLRVGGYGYTF.

The chain employs TRBV18 and TRBJ1-4; TRBD1 might be the D (6 bases). Deletions cut 0 bases from V and 8 bases from J, with 16 bases between. Per germline, CDR1 KGHSH and CDR2 LQKENI. The CDR3 runs to 16 residues. The DNA for the CDR3 is TGTGCCAGCTCACCACCGGACAGCTCGTACGGGGAAAAACTGTTTTTT. It specifies CASSPPDSSYGEKLFF.

The V and J genes are TRBV11-3 and TRBJ2-5; D is ambiguous. V lost 5 bases and J 5 bases, leaving 15 bases between the germline ends. The CDR3 is made up of 14 amino acids. In germline, CDR1 is SGHNT, CDR2 YENEEA. This CDR3 reads CASSPGSTGETQYF. Here the CDR3 DNA reads TGTGCCAGCAGCCCAGGAAGCACTGGGGAGACCCAGTACTTC.

The V gene is TRBV7-2, the J gene TRBJ1-1; D ambiguous. Germline CDR1 reads SGHTA; CDR2 reads FQGNSA. V shed 6 bases and J shed 8 bases, with 10 bases lying between them. This CDR3 is built from 11 residues. This CDR3 reads CASSALSEAFF. CDR3 nucleotides: TGTGCCAGCAGTGCACTTTCGGAAGCTTTCTTT.

This clone was found a few times. This chain uses TRBV7-9 with TRBJ1-4, with D hard to call. Trimming left V 4 bases short and J 11 bases short, with 14 bases between. Germline V gene data show CDR1 as SEHNR and CDR2 as FQNEAQ (reference sequence). CDR3 length: 13 amino acids. The CDR3 sequence: CASSSEGELKLFF. For the CDR3, the DNA is TGTGCCAGCAGCTCCGAGGGCGAATTGAAACTGTTTTTT.